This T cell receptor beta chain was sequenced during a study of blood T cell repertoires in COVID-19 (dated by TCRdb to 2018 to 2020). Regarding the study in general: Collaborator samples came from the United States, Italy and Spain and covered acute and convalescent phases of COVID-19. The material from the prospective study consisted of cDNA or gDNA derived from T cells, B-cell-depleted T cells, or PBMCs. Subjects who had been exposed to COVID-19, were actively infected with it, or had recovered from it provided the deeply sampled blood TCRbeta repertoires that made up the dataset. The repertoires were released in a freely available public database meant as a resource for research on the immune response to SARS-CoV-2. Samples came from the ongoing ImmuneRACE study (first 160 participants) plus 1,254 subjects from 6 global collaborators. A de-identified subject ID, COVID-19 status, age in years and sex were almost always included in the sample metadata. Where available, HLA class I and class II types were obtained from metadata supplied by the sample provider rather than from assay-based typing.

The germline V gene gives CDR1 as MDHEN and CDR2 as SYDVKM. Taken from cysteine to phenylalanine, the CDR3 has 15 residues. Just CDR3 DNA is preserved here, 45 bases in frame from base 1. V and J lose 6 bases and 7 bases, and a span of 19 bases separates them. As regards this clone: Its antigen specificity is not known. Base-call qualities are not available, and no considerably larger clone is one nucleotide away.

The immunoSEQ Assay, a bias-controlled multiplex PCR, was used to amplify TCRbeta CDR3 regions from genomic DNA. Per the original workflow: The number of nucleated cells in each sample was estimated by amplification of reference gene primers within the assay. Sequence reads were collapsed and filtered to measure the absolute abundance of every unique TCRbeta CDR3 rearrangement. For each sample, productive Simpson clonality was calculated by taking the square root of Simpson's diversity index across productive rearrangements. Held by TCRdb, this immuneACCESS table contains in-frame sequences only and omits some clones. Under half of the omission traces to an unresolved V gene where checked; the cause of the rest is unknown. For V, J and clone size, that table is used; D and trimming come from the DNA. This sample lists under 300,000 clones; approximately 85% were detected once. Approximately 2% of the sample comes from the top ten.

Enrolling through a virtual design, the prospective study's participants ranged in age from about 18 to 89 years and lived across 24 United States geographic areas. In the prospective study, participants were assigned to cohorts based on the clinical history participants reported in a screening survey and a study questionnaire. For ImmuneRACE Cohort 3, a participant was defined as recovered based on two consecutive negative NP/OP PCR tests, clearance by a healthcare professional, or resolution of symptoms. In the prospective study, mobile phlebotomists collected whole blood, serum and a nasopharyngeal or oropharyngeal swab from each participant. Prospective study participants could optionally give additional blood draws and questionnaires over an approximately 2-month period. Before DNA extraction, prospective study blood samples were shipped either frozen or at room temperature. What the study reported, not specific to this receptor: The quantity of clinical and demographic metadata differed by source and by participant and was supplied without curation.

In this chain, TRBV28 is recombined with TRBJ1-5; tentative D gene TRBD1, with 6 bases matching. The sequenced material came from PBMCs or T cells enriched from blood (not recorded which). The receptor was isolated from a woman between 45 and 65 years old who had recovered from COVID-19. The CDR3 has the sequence CASSLGGGGEQPQHF. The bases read TGTGCCAGCAGCCTGGGAGGGGGGGGCGAGCAGCCCCAGCATTTT.